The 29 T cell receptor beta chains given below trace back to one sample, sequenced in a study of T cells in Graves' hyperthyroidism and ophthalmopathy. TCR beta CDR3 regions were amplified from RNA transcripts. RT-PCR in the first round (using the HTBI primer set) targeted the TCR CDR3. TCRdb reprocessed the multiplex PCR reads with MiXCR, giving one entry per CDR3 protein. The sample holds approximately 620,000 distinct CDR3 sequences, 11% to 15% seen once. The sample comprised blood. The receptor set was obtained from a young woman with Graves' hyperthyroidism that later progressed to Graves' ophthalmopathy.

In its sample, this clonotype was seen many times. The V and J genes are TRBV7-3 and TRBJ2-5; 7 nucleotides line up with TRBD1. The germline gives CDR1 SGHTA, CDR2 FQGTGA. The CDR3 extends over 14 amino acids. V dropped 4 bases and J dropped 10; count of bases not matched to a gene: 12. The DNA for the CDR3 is TGTGCCAGCAGCTCCGGACCAGAACAGGGGATCCAGTACTTC. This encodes CASSSGPEQGIQYF.

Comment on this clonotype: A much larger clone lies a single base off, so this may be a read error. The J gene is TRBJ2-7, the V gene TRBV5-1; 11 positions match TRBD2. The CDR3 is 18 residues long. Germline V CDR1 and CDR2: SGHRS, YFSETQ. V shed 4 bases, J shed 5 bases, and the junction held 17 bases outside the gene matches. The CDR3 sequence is CASSLLTGLAAAVDEQYF. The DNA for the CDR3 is TGCGCCAGCAGCCTGCTAACGGGACTAGCGGCTGCAGTAGACGAGCAGTACTTC.

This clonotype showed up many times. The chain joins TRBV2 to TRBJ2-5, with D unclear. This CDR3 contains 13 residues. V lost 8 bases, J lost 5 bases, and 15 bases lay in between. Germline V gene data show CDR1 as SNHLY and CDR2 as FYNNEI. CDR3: CASFYRSHETQYF. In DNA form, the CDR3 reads TGTGCCAGCTTCTACCGCAGTCACGAGACCCAGTACTTC.

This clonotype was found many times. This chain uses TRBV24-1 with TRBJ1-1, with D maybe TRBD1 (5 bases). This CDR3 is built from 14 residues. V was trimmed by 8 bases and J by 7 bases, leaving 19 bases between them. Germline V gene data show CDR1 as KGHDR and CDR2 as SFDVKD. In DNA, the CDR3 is TGTGCCACCATGGGAAGCATTGGGGCGGTTGAAGCTTTCTTT. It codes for CATMGSIGAVEAFF.

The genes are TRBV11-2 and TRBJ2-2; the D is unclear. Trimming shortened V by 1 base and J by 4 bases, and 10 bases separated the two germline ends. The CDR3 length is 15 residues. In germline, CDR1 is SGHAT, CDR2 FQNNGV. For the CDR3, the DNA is TGTGCCAGCAGCTTAGCGGCAGGCGGCACCGGGGAGCTGTTTTTT. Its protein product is CASSLAAGGTGELFF.

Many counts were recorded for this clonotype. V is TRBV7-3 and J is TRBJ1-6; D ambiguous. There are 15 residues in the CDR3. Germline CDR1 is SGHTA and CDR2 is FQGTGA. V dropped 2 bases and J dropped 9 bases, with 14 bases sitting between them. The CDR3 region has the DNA TGTGCCAGCAGCTTAGGGCTCGGCAACGGTTCACCCCTCCACTTT. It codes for CASSLGLGNGSPLHF.

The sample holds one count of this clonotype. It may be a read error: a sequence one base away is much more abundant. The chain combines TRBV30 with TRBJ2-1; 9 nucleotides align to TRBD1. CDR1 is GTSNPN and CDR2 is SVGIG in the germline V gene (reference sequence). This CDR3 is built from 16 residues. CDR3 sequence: CAWSGFREDRGNGQFF. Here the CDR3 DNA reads TGTGCCTGGAGTGGGTTCCGGGAGGACAGGGGCAATGGGCAGTTCTTC.

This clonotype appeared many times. The CDR3, as DNA: TGTGCCAGCAGTTTCGGTCCAGCGGGCGCCACAGATACGCAGTATTTT. Encoded protein: CASSFGPAGATDTQYF. This chain joins TRBV27 and TRBJ2-3, with a tentative D call TRBD2 (6 bases). This CDR3 contains 16 residues. V lost 3 bases to trimming and J lost 2 bases, with 15 bases between them. CDR1 is MNHEY and CDR2 is SMNVEV in the germline V gene (reference sequence).

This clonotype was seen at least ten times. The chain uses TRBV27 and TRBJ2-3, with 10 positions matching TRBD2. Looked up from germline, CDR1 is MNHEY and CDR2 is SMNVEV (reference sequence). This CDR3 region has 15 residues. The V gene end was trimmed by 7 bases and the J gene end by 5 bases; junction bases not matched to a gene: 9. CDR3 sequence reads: CASITSGGAGDTQYF. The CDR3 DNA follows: TGTGCCAGCATCACCAGCGGGGGGGCAGGAGATACGCAGTATTTT.

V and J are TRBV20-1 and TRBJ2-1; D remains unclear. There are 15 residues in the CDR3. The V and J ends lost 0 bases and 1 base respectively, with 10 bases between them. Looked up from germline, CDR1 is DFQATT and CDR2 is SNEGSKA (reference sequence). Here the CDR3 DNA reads TGCAGTGCTAGAGATCTGGCCGGATCCTACAATGAGCAGTTCTTC. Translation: CSARDLAGSYNEQFF.

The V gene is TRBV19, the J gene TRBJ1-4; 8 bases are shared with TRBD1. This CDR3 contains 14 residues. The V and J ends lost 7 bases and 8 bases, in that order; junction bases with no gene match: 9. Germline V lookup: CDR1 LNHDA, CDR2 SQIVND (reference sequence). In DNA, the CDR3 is TGTGCCAGTACCCCAGGGACAGGCCCCGAAAAACTGTTTTTT. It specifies CASTPGTGPEKLFF.

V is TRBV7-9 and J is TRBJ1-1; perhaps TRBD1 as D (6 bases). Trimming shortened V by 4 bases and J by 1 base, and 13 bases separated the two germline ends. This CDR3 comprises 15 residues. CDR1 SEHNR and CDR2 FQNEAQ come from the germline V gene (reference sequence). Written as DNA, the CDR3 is TGTGCCAGCAGCTCCTCCTCGACAGGGAACACTGAAGCTTTCTTT. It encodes CASSSSSTGNTEAFF.

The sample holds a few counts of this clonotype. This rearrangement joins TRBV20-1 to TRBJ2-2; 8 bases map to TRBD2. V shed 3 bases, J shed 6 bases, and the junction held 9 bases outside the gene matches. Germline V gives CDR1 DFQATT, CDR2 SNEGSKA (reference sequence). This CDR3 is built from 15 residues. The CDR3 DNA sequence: TGCAGTGCTAGCCAAGCGGGAGCGGTTCCCGGGGAGCTGTTTTTT. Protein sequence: CSASQAGAVPGELFF.

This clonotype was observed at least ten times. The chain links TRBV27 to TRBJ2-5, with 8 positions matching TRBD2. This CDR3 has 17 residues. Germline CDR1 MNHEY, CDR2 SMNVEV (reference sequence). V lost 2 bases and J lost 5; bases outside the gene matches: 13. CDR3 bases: TGTGCCAGCAGTTTAGTCGTCCCGGGCGGGGGGAAGGAGACCCAGTACTTC. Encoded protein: CASSLVVPGGGKETQYF.

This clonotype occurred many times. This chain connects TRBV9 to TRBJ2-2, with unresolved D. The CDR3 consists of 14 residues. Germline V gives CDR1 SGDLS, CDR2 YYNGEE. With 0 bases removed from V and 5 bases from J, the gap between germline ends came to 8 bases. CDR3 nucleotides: TGTGCCAGCAGCGTAGGGGAACAAACCGGGGAGCTGTTTTTT. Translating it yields CASSVGEQTGELFF.

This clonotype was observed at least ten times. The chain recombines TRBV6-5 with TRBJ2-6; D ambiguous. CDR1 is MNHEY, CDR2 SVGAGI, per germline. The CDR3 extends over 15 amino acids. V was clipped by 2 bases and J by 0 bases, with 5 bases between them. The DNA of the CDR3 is TGTGCCAGCAGTTACGTTACCTCTGGGGCCAACGTCCTGACTTTC. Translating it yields CASSYVTSGANVLTF.

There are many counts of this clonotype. The CDR3 spells CASSDTPPFQSNQPQHF. The CDR3, as DNA: TGTGCCAGCAGTGACACACCCCCCTTTCAGAGCAATCAGCCCCAGCATTTT. The chain links TRBV6-1 to TRBJ1-5; D remains unclear. This CDR3 is 17 amino acids long. Trimming took off 3 bases at V and 1 base at J, with 16 bases between the two ends. Germline CDR1 is MNHNS and CDR2 is SASEGT.

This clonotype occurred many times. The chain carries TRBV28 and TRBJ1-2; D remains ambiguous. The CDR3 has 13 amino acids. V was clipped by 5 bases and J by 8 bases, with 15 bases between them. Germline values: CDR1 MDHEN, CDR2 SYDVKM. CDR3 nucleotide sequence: TGTGCCAGCAGTCTAGATCGGGGAGGAGGCTACACCTTC. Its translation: CASSLDRGGGYTF.

The CDR3 DNA reads as TGTGCCAGCAGTTGGGGGGCCGGGACAGATACGCAGTATTTT. Encoded protein: CASSWGAGTDTQYF. The gene calls are TRBV27 and TRBJ2-3, with D possibly called TRBD1 or TRBD2 (6 bases each). The germline CDR1 and CDR2 sequences are MNHEY and SMNVEV (reference sequence). Trimming cost V 4 bases and J 3 bases, with 11 bases left between them. The CDR3 consists of 14 residues.

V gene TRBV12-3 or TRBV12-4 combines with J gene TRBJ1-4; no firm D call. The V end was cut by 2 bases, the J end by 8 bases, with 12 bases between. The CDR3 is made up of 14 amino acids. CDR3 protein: CASSLLGLGEKLFF. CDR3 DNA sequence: TGTGCCAGCAGTTTATTGGGGTTGGGGGAAAAACTGTTTTTT.

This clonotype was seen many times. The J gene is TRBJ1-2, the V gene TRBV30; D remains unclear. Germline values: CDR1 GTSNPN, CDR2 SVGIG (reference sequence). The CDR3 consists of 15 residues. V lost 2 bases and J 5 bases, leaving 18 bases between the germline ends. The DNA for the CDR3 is TGTGCCTGGAGTCCCACGGTTCTGGATCGATATGGCTACACCTTC. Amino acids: CAWSPTVLDRYGYTF.

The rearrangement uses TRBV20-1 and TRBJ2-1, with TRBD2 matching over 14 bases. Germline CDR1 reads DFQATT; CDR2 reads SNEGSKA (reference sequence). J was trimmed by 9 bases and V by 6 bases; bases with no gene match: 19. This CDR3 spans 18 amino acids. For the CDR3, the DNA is TGCAGTGCCAAACCCGGGACTAGCGGGAGTTTTAGGTATAGTGAGCAGTTCTTC. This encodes CSAKPGTSGSFRYSEQFF.

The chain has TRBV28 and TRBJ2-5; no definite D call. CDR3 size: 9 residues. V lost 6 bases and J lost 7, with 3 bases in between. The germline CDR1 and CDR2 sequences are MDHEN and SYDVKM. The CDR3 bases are TGTGCCAGCAGAACGACCCAGTACTTC. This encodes CASRTTQYF. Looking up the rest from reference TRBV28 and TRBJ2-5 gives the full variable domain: DVKVTQSSRYLVKRTGEKVFLECVQDMDHENMFWYRQDPGLGLRLIYFSYDVKMKEKGDIPEGYSVSREKKERFSLILESASTNQTSMYLCASRTTQYFGPGTRLLVL.

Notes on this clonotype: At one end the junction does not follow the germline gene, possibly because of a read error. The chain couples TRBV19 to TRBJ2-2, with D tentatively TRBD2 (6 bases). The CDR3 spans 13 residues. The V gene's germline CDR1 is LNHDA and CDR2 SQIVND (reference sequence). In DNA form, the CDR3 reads TGTGCCAGTAGTATAATGGGAGGCGGGGAGATGTTTTTT. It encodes CASSIMGGGEMFF. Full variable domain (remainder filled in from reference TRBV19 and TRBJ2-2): DGGITQSPKYLFRKEGQNVTLSCEQNLNHDAMYWYRQDPGQGLRLIYYSQIVNDFQKGDIAEGYSVSREKKESFPLTVTSAQKNPTAFYLCASSIMGGGEMFFGEGSRLTVL.

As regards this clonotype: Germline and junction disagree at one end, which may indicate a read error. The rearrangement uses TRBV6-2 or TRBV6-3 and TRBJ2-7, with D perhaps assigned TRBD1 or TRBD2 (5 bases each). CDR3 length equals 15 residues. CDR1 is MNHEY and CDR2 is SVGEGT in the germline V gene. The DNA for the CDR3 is TGTGCAAGCAGTTACTCCTCCGGGACGGGATACGAGCGGTACTTC. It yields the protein CASSYSSGTGYERYF.

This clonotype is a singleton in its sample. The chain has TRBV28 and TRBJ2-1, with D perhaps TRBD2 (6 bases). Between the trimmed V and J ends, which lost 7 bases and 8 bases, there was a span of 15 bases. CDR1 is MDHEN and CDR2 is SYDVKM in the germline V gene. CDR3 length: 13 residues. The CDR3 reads CASTGSIVYEQFF. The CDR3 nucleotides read TGTGCCAGCACCGGGAGTATAGTCTATGAGCAGTTCTTC.

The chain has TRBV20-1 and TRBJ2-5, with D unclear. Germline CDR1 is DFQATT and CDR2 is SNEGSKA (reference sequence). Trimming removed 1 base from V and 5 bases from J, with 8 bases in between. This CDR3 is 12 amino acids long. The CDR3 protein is CSARGSGETQYF. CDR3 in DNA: TGCAGTGCTAGAGGCAGTGGCGAGACCCAGTACTTC.

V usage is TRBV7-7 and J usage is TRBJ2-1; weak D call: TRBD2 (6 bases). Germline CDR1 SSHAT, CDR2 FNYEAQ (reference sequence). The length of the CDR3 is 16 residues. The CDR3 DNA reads TGTGCTAGCGGCTTAGTTACGGAGGCAGGGTGGGATGAGCAGTTCTTC. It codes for CASGLVTEAGWDEQFF.

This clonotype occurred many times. The CDR3, as DNA: TGCCCAAGGTGGGCGGCCTCGACAGGGGGCCAGGGTCAGCCCCAGCATTTT. It codes for CPRWAASTGGQGQPQHF. This rearrangement joins TRBV20-1 to TRBJ1-5; TRBD1 aligns across 10 bases. Germline assignment: CDR1 DFQATT and CDR2 SNEGSKA (reference sequence). The length of the CDR3 is 17 residues.